This passage covers 9 T cell receptor beta chains from one sample sequenced in a study of early stage breast cancer tumors. Using immunoSEQ multiplex PCR, the repertoire was profiled, and TCRdb retains in-frame clones only, with some absent. The repertoire holds about 30,000 clones, roughly two thirds seen once, with approximately 35% in the top ten. Sequencing input: blood. These receptors all come from a person between 45 and 65 years old with breast cancer.

The rearrangement links TRBV7-9 to TRBJ2-1; D is undetermined. Trimming took 5 bases from V and 10 from J, leaving 15 bases between them. Germline V lookup: CDR1 SEHNR, CDR2 FQNEAQ (reference sequence). The CDR3 consists of 13 residues. CDR3 sequence (DNA): TGTGCCAGCAGCAGAACGGGCCGAGGCGAGCAGTTCTTC. It translates to CASSRTGRGEQFF.

This clone has a handful of counts. J is TRBJ2-1 and V is TRBV6-4, with TRBD2 identical over 12 bases. Trimming took 1 base from V and 4 from J; bases not matched to a gene: 2. Germline assignment: CDR1 MRHNA and CDR2 SNTAGT. CDR3 length equals 16 residues. The CDR3: CASSDWTSGTYNEQFF. CDR3 DNA sequence: TGTGCCAGCAGTGACTGGACTAGCGGGACTTACAATGAGCAGTTCTTC.

V usage is TRBV18 and J usage is TRBJ2-7; TRBD1 agrees at 11 bases. Germline lookup yields CDR1 KGHSH and CDR2 LQKENI. CDR3 length: 16 residues. V was clipped by 5 bases and J by 3 bases; unmatched bases: 9. DNA of the CDR3: TGTGCCAGCTCAGAATCCGGGACAGGGGGTTACTACGAGCAGTACTTC. It encodes CASSESGTGGYYEQYF.

This clone has a single count. J is TRBJ2-5 and V is TRBV11-2; no reliable D call. CDR3 length: 14 amino acids. The germline gives CDR1 SGHAT, CDR2 FQNNGV. Trimming pared 1 base from V and 4 bases from J, leaving 10 bases between. The CDR3 coding sequence is TGTGCCAGCAGCTTAGTCCCCTCCGGAGAGACCCAGTACTTC. Translated, it gives CASSLVPSGETQYF.

There are a few counts of this clone. The chain recombines TRBV2 with TRBJ1-1; TRBD1 is a possible D gene (5 bases). Trimming stripped 0 bases from V and 9 bases from J, with 11 bases between. This CDR3 spans 13 amino acids. The germline gives CDR1 SNHLY, CDR2 FYNNEI. CDR3 in amino acids: CASSEAQGGQAFF. CDR3 coding DNA: TGTGCCAGCAGTGAAGCCCAGGGAGGGCAAGCTTTCTTT. The full variable domain, in which reference TRBV2 and TRBJ1-1 provide the parts outside the CDR3, is EPEVTQTPSHQVTQMGQEVILRCVPISNHLYFYWYRQILGQKVEFLVSFYNNEISEKSEIFDDQFSVERPDGSNFTLKIRSTKLEDSAMYFCASSEAQGGQAFFGQGTRLTVV.

This clone was picked up one time. V is TRBV18 and J is TRBJ2-5; D is undetermined. V shed 0 bases and J shed 2 bases, with 10 bases lying between them. Per germline, CDR1 KGHSH and CDR2 LQKENI. The CDR3 runs to 15 residues. This chain's CDR3 is CASSPPGYTQETQYF. CDR3 sequence (DNA): TGTGCCAGCTCACCACCGGGGTACACTCAAGAGACCCAGTACTTC.

This chain connects TRBV11-1 to TRBJ2-5; 8 nucleotides agree with TRBD1. The trim removed 2 bases at V and 2 bases at J, leaving 7 bases unmatched. The CDR3 contains 16 residues. Per germline, CDR1 SGHAT and CDR2 FQDESV (reference sequence). In DNA, the CDR3 is TGTGCCAGCAGCTTACCCGGGACAGGCACTCAAGAGACCCAGTACTTC. This encodes CASSLPGTGTQETQYF.

The gene calls are TRBV11-2 and TRBJ2-3; D is possibly TRBD2 (5 bases). Trimming shortened V by 3 bases and J by 6 bases, and 7 bases separated the two germline ends. CDR3 length equals 12 residues. CDR1 SGHAT and CDR2 FQNNGV come from the germline V gene. In nucleotides, the CDR3 is TGTGCCAGCAGCTTCGGGGTGGATACGCAGTATTTT. Translation: CASSFGVDTQYF.

This clone occurred a few times. V is TRBV7-9 and J is TRBJ2-1; 14 bases match TRBD2. The trim removed 5 bases at V and 6 bases at J, leaving 9 bases unmatched. The length of the CDR3 is 17 residues. In germline, CDR1 is SEHNR, CDR2 FQNEAQ (reference sequence). The DNA of the CDR3 is TGTGCCAGCAGCCCTCAAGGACTAGCGGGAGGTCTCAATGAGCAGTTCTTC. This gives the protein CASSPQGLAGGLNEQFF. The entire variable domain, with the rest obtained from reference TRBV7-9 and TRBJ2-1, is as follows: DTGVSQNPRHKITKRGQNVTFRCDPISEHNRLYWYRQTLGQGPEFLTYFQNEAQLEKSRLLSDRFSAERPKGSFSTLEIQRTEQGDSAMYLCASSPQGLAGGLNEQFFGPGTRLTVL.